The entry that follows covers one TCR beta chain sequence. Its target is unknown. CDR1 and CDR2 (germline): SEHNR, FQNEAQ (reference sequence). The CDR3 is 12 amino acids. The ends were cut back, 4 bases at V and 6 bases at J, with 7 bases in the middle. Primers for the PCR totalled 60 Vbeta and 13 Jbeta. Repertoires were generated with immunoSEQ multiplex PCR, while TCRdb's copy carries only in-frame clones and drops some. The sample has roughly 150,000 clones; nearly 80% are singletons. These data originate in a study of cytomegalovirus exposure and HLA in healthy donors. Looking at the study overall: The early release's HLA-typed donors yielded approximately 81 million unique TCRs. Study outcomes and limitations: Presence/absence analysis assumed near-uniform sequencing depth across donors. Beyond CMV serostatus, there was no information to go on about immune exposure.

The sequence came from a woman aged 25 to 45 in good health and CMV-seronegative. V and J are TRBV7-9 and TRBJ1-5, with D perhaps matching TRBD1 (5 bases). Specimen: PBMCs. CDR3 loop: CASSWGGQPQHF. Here the CDR3 DNA reads TGTGCCAGCAGCTGGGGGGGTCAGCCCCAGCATTTT.